This T cell receptor beta chain is drawn from a study of PD-L1 blockade in urothelial cancer. Study-level background: When tumor samples were examined, their median T cell count was 1,300 to 1,500.

Study-wide points: When measured at 3 weeks, tumor-associated blood clones expanded more in durable-benefit patients. Analysis included one FFPE tumor sample per patient, not collected immediately prior to treatment.

Turning to this clone: The target antigen is unknown.

The CDR3 length is 16 residues. Trimming pared 2 bases from V and 4 bases from J, leaving 17 bases between. Germline V gives CDR1 KGHSH, CDR2 LQKENI. Synthetically made TCR analog templates were put into each PCR as spikes. The data were produced by immunoSEQ multiplex PCR, yet TCRdb's version contains in-frame clones alone and is incomplete. The sample has around 400 clones, around 30% seen once; the top ten hold about 16%. This material consisted of tumor tissue, taken before atezolizumab (anti-PD-L1) treatment. The receptor was isolated from a man older than 75 with urothelial cancer. The chain uses TRBV18 and TRBJ1-1; D might be TRBD1 (5 bases). DNA of the CDR3: TGTGCCAGCTCACCAAACGCGGGGGGATTGGGCACTGAAGCTTTCTTT. It is translated as CASSPNAGGLGTEAFF.